These 16 T cell receptor beta chains were sequenced from one sample in a study of blood T cell repertoires in COVID-19. Using immunoSEQ multiplex PCR, the repertoire was profiled, and TCRdb retains in-frame clones only, with some absent. This table has 330,000 or so clones, roughly 90% appearing once. The sequenced material came from peripheral blood. Receptors originate from a man aged 30 to 39 with COVID-19, enrolled during active disease.

This chain uses TRBV7-9 with TRBJ1-5; 9 bases fit TRBD1. The ends lost 4 bases at V and 3 bases at J; junction bases unmatched: 10. Per the germline V gene, CDR1 is SEHNR and CDR2 is FQNEAQ (reference sequence). This CDR3 is 17 amino acids long. The chain's CDR3 is CASSSTHGTGTNQPQHF. CDR3 nucleotide sequence: TGTGCCAGCAGCTCCACCCACGGGACAGGGACCAATCAGCCCCAGCATTTT.

The chain employs TRBV5-1 and TRBJ2-5; 12 nucleotides align to TRBD1. CDR1 is SGHRS and CDR2 is YFSETQ in the germline V gene. V lost 3 bases to trimming and J lost 5 bases; unmatched junction nucleotides: 5. The CDR3 sequence is 15 residues long. CDR3 residues: CASSSGQGAWETQYF. CDR3 DNA: TGCGCCAGCAGCTCGGGACAGGGGGCTTGGGAGACCCAGTACTTC.

This clone was observed once. The V gene is TRBV28, the J gene TRBJ2-7, with 9 nucleotides matching TRBD2. Looked up from germline, CDR1 is MDHEN and CDR2 is SYDVKM. The CDR3 is 14 residues long. V shed 2 bases and J 6 bases; nucleotides not matched to a gene: 5. CDR3 in DNA: TGTGCCAGCAGTTTAGCGGGAGGGGGTTTCGAGCAGTACTTC. The encoded protein is CASSLAGGGFEQYF.

To note about this clone: This same CDR3 is encoded by further DNA sequences in the sample. The V call is TRBV12-3 or TRBV12-4, the J call TRBJ1-5, with no clear D. The CDR3 sequence is 13 residues long. Trimming cost V 3 bases and J 1 base, with 4 bases left between them. The CDR3 reads CASSFSSNQPQHF. CDR3 DNA sequence: TGTGCCAGCAGTTTTTCAAGCAATCAGCCCCAGCATTTT.

The DNA for the CDR3 is TGTGCCAGCAGTCCCGGGACAGGGTTTAGGGACAATGAGCAGTTCTTC. It codes for CASSPGTGFRDNEQFF. This sequence joins TRBV28 and TRBJ2-1; 9 bases align to TRBD1. This CDR3 region has 16 residues. Germline V gene lookup returns CDR1 MDHEN and CDR2 SYDVKM. V dropped 5 bases and J dropped 5; count of bases not matched to a gene: 10.

The V call is TRBV19, the J call TRBJ2-5, with D perhaps matching TRBD2 (6 bases). The CDR3 contains 15 residues. Germline V lookup: CDR1 LNHDA, CDR2 SQIVND (reference sequence). Trimming pared 8 bases from V and 5 bases from J, leaving 21 bases between. The CDR3 sequence: CASSMIRGSHETQYF. CDR3 DNA sequence: TGTGCCAGTTCCATGATCCGGGGGAGTCATGAGACCCAGTACTTC.

The rearrangement joins TRBV9 to TRBJ2-5; TRBD2 matches at 8 bases. V was pared by 1 base and J by 4 bases, with 12 bases of the junction left unmatched. Looked up from germline, CDR1 is SGDLS and CDR2 is YYNGEE. The CDR3 covers 17 residues. The CDR3 sequence: CASSVLGTGGPTETQYF. DNA for the CDR3: TGTGCCAGCAGCGTATTAGGGACGGGAGGGCCTACAGAGACCCAGTACTTC.

The genes are TRBV28 and TRBJ2-7; D call uncertain. The length of the CDR3 is 11 residues. CDR1 is MDHEN, CDR2 SYDVKM, per germline. V was clipped by 3 bases and J by 6 bases, with 6 bases between them. CDR3 amino acids: CASSFRSEQYF. The CDR3 bases are TGTGCCAGCAGTTTTAGATCCGAGCAGTACTTC. Full variable domain (missing parts from reference TRBV28 and TRBJ2-7): DVKVTQSSRYLVKRTGEKVFLECVQDMDHENMFWYRQDPGLGLRLIYFSYDVKMKEKGDIPEGYSVSREKKERFSLILESASTNQTSMYLCASSFRSEQYFGPGTRLTVT.

The rearrangement uses TRBV5-1 and TRBJ1-6, with D possibly TRBD1 on 6 matching bases. The CDR3 length is 15 residues. V was clipped by 4 bases and J by 7 bases, with 15 bases between them. CDR1 is SGHRS and CDR2 is YFSETQ in the germline V gene. The CDR3 protein is CASSPGAGGNSPLHF. The CDR3 DNA sequence: TGCGCCAGCAGCCCAGGGGCGGGCGGGAATTCACCCCTCCACTTT. Variable domain in full (rest from reference TRBV5-1 and TRBJ1-6): KAGVTQTPRYLIKTRGQQVTLSCSPISGHRSVSWYQQTPGQGLQFLFEYFSETQRNKGNFPGRFSGRQFSNSRSEMNVSTLELGDSALYLCASSPGAGGNSPLHFGNGTRLTVT.

The V gene is TRBV7-2, the J gene TRBJ2-7, with 10 bases aligning to TRBD1. The CDR3 loop spans 15 amino acids. Germline V gene data show CDR1 as SGHTA and CDR2 as FQGNSA. Trimming removed 5 bases from V and 3 bases from J; junction bases left unmatched: 7. CDR3 nucleotide sequence: TGTGCCAGCAGCGTAACCCGGGACAGGGGCTACGAGCAGTACTTC. Its translation: CASSVTRDRGYEQYF.

The V call is TRBV18, the J call TRBJ1-1, with TRBD1 as a possible D gene (5 bases). This CDR3 has 15 amino acids. CDR1 and CDR2 (germline): KGHSH, LQKENI. Trimming removed 6 bases at V and 3 bases at J, with 17 bases between. This CDR3 is CASSPQRGMDTEAFF. The CDR3 DNA follows: TGTGCCAGCTCCCCTCAACGGGGGATGGACACTGAAGCTTTCTTT.

The genes are TRBV5-6 and TRBJ1-5; 10 bases agree with TRBD1. Germline assignment: CDR1 SGHDT and CDR2 YYEEEE. Trimming cost V 1 base and J 3 bases; bases outside gene matches: 7. The CDR3 extends over 17 amino acids. CDR3 DNA: TGTGCCAGCAGCTTGTCCCGGGACAGGGGACCCAATCAGCCCCAGCATTTT. It yields the protein CASSLSRDRGPNQPQHF.

The rearrangement uses TRBV6-2 or TRBV6-3 and TRBJ1-5; tentative D call: TRBD1 (6 bases). Germline CDR1 reads MNHEY; CDR2 reads SVGEGT. CDR3 size: 15 residues. Trimming took 0 bases from V and 6 from J, leaving 12 bases between them. CDR3 protein: CASSYSHRARQPQHF. The CDR3 DNA reads TGTGCCAGCAGTTACTCTCACAGGGCGCGTCAGCCCCAGCATTTT.

This rearrangement joins TRBV21-1 to TRBJ2-7; whether TRBD1, the table's D call, matches the DNA was not checked. TRBV21-1 is deemed a pseudogene. This CDR3 spans 16 amino acids. The CDR3 loop is CASSKALSDRAYEQYF. In DNA, the CDR3 is TGTGCCAGCAGCAAAGCGCTTTCCGACAGGGCTTACGAGCAGTACTTC.

The chain links TRBV3-1 (or the pseudogene TRBV3-2) to TRBJ2-4; 7 bases match TRBD1. The CDR3 consists of 16 residues. Germline assignment: CDR1 LGHDT and CDR2 YNNKEL (reference sequence). Germline trimming cut 1 base from V and 1 base from J; bases unmatched to any gene: 4. CDR3 DNA sequence: TGTGCCAGCAGCCAAGTGAGGGGGCTGGCCAAAAACATTCAGTACTTC. The encoded protein is CASSQVRGLAKNIQYF.

V usage is TRBV18 and J usage is TRBJ1-6; D might be TRBD1 (5 bases). Germline V lookup: CDR1 KGHSH, CDR2 LQKENI. CDR3 length equals 16 residues. With 2 bases removed from V and 10 bases from J, the gap between germline ends came to 18 bases. CDR3 protein: CASSPYSGMLYSPLHF. CDR3 DNA sequence: TGTGCCAGCTCACCATATTCAGGGATGTTGTACTCACCCCTCCACTTT.